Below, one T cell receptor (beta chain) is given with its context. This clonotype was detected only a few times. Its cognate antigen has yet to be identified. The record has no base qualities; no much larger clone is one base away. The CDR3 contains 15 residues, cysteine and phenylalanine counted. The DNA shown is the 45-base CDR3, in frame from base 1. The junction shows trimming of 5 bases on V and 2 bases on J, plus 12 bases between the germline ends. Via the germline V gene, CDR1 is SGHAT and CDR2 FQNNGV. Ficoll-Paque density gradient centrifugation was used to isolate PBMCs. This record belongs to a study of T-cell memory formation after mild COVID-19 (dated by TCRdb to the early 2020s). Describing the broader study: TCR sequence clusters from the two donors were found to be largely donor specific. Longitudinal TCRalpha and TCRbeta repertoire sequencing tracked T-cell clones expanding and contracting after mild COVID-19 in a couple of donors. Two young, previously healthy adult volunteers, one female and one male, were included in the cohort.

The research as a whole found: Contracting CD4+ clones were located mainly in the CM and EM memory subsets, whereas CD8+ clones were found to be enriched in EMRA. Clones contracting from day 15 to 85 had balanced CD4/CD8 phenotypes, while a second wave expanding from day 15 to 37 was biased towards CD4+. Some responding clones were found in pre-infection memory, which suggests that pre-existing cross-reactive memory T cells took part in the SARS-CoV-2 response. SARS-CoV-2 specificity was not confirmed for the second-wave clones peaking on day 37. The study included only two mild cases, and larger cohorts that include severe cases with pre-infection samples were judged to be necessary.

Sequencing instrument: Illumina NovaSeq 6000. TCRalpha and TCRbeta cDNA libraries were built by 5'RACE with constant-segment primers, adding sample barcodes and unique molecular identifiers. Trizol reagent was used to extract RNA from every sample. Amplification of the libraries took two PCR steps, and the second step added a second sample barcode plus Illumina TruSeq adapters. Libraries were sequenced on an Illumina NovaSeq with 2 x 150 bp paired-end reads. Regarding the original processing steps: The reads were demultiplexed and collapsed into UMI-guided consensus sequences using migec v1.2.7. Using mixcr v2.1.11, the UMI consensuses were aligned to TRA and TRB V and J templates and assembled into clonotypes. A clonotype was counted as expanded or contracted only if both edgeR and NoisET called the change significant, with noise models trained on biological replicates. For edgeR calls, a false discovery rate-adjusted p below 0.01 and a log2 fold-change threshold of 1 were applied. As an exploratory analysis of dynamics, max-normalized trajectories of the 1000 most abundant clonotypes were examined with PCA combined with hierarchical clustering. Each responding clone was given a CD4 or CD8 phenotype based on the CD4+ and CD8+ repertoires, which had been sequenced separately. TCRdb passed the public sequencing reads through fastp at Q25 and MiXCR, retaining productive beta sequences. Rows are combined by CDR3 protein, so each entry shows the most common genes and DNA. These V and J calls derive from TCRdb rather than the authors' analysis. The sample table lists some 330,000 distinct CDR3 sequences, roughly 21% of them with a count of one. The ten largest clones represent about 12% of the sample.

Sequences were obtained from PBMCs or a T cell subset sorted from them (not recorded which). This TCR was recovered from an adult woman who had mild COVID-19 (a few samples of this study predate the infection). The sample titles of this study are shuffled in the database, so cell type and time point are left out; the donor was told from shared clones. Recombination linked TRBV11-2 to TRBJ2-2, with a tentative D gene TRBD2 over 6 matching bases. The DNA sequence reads TGTGCCAGCAGCCGAATGCGGGGAAACACCGGGGAGCTGTTTTTT. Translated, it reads CASSRMRGNTGELFF.